Below, 3 T cell receptor beta chains from the same sample are listed, as sequenced in a study of T cell responses to AZD1222 COVID-19 vaccine. The data were produced by immunoSEQ multiplex PCR, yet TCRdb's version contains in-frame clones alone and is incomplete. The sample has about 150,000 clones; less than 95% are singletons. The specimen comprised peripheral blood, sampled 28 days after the second AZD1222 dose. The source is an adult who received the AZD1222 COVID-19 vaccine.

The chain employs TRBV7-9 and TRBJ2-3, with no clear D. Germline loops: CDR1 SEHNR, CDR2 FQNEAQ (reference sequence). The V end was cut by 4 bases, the J end by 2 bases, with 10 bases between. The CDR3 is made up of 14 amino acids. The CDR3 spells CASSSLLNTDTQYF. The CDR3 nucleotides are TGTGCCAGCAGCTCACTCTTGAACACAGATACGCAGTATTTT.

The chain is built from TRBV10-2 and TRBJ2-7, with 8 bases identical to TRBD1. Germline-derived CDR1 and CDR2 are WSHSY and SAAADI. J lost 6 bases, V lost 6 bases, and 13 bases had no gene match. This CDR3 comprises 15 residues. CDR3 residues: CASSKDRAGDGEQYF. CDR3 in DNA: TGCGCCAGCAGCAAGGACAGGGCGGGTGACGGCGAGCAGTACTTC.

The chain joins TRBV4-2 to TRBJ2-7; 8 nucleotides align to TRBD1. The V segment lost 1 base and the J segment 2 bases; nucleotides outside the gene matches: 1. This CDR3 comprises 14 residues. The germline CDR1 and CDR2 sequences are LGHNA and YNFKEQ. The DNA for the CDR3 is TGTGCCAGCAGCCAAGTACAGGGGGCCTACGAGCAGTACTTC. Encoded protein: CASSQVQGAYEQYF.